The T cell receptor (beta chain) under discussion was sequenced for a study of T-cell reconstitution after alpha-beta-depleted transplantation in children. General study points: The authors attributed T-cell counts and diversity one year after transplant mostly to newly produced T cells. The study reportedly traced alpha-beta T cells about two months after transplant to several hundred expanded graft clones.

The CDR3 is 17 residues long. V trimming: 2 bases; J trimming: 0 bases; junction bases outside the gene matches: 4. This clonotype showed up just a few times. Its target is unknown. Unique molecular identifiers were incorporated during preparation of the TCRbeta library. Each CDR3 protein is one row after TCRdb ran MiXCR on the PCR reads. The sample has 580,000 or so distinct CDR3 sequences; 20% to 25% are singletons. This receptor was identified in a boy in the first two years of life who had a stem cell transplant for acute myeloid leukemia, so the T cells may come from the graft donor. The rearrangement links TRBV12-3 or TRBV12-4 to TRBJ2-2, with 9 bases identical to TRBD2. The specimen was PBMCs, mostly from graft donor cells, collected 360 days after TCRalphabeta/CD19-depleted stem cell transplant. CDR3 amino acids: CASSLRRLAANTGELFF. In nucleotides, the CDR3 is TGTGCCAGCAGTTTAAGGAGACTAGCGGCGAACACCGGGGAGCTGTTTTTT.